The next 20 T cell receptor beta chains were all read from a single sample in a study of T cell responses to AZD1222 COVID-19 vaccine. The assay was immunoSEQ multiplex PCR, and TCRdb's table has in-frame clones only and misses some. The sample shows 70,000 or so clones, around nine tenths of them seen only once. This material consisted of peripheral blood, taken on day 0 of AZD1222 vaccination. The receptors derive from an adult in good health.

The chain recombines TRBV7-2 with TRBJ2-7; possibly TRBD2 for D (6 bases). Deletions cut 6 bases from V and 1 base from J, with 10 bases between. The germline CDR1 and CDR2 sequences are SGHTA and FQGNSA. The CDR3 length is 13 residues. CDR3 loop: CASSFAGSYEQYF. CDR3 sequence (DNA): TGTGCCAGCAGTTTCGCGGGGTCCTACGAGCAGTACTTC.

The V call is TRBV3-1 (or the pseudogene TRBV3-2), the J call TRBJ1-2; 10 bases are a match to TRBD1. The CDR3 has 15 amino acids. J was trimmed by 5 bases and V by 5 bases; bases with no gene match: 8. CDR1 LGHDT and CDR2 YNNKEL come from the germline V gene (reference sequence). CDR3 DNA sequence: TGTGCCAGCAGCTCCCGGGACAGGGGAGATTATGGCTACACCTTC. It codes for CASSSRDRGDYGYTF.

The V and J genes are TRBV7-2 and TRBJ1-2; D is possibly TRBD1 (5 bases). V was cut by 6 bases and J by 4 bases, with 12 bases left in between. The CDR3 has 13 residues. From germline, CDR1 is SGHTA and CDR2 FQGNSA. The CDR3 bases are TGTGCCAGCAGTTCGACAGCTTCCTATGGCTACACCTTC. Its translation is CASSSTASYGYTF.

V is TRBV6-1 and J is TRBJ1-1; tentatively, D is TRBD1 (6 bases). V was shortened by 2 bases and J by 2 bases, with 12 bases between the two germline ends. Germline CDR1 reads MNHNS; CDR2 reads SASEGT. This CDR3 contains 15 residues. The CDR3 DNA is TGTGCCAGCAGTGAAAATCAGGGGACAAACACTGAAGCTTTCTTT. The encoded protein is CASSENQGTNTEAFF.

The V and J genes are TRBV18 and TRBJ1-3; D uncertain. The CDR3 has 15 amino acids. Germline CDR1 KGHSH, CDR2 LQKENI. Trimming removed 2 bases from V and 0 bases from J, with 8 bases in between. In DNA form, the CDR3 reads TGTGCCAGCTCACCAAGGCCAGACTCTGGAAACACCATATATTTT. It yields the protein CASSPRPDSGNTIYF. The full variable domain, its missing parts supplied by reference TRBV18 and TRBJ1-3, is NAGVMQNPRHLVRRRGQEARLRCSPMKGHSHVYWYRQLPEEGLKFMVYLQKENIIDESGMPKERFSAEFPKEGPSILRIQQVVRGDSAAYFCASSPRPDSGNTIYFGEGSWLTVV.

This clone was seen a few times. The chain is built from TRBV7-2 and TRBJ2-5, with a possible D match to TRBD2 (7 bases). This CDR3 is 15 amino acids long. CDR1 is SGHTA and CDR2 is FQGNSA in the germline V gene. Trimming pared 5 bases from V and 1 base from J, leaving 14 bases between. For the CDR3, the DNA is TGTGCCAGCAGCCAACAGGGCGGGGGCCAAGAGACCCAGTACTTC. Its translation: CASSQQGGGQETQYF.

The J gene is TRBJ1-5, the V gene TRBV2; TRBD1 matches 8 bases. Germline V gene data show CDR1 as SNHLY and CDR2 as FYNNEI. V lost 6 bases to trimming and J lost 2 bases; unmatched junction nucleotides: 9. The CDR3 consists of 16 residues. The CDR3 region has the DNA TGTGCCAGCAGAGGCTTACAGGGGGAACGCAATCAGCCCCAGCATTTT. It specifies CASRGLQGERNQPQHF. Complete variable domain (other parts from reference TRBV2 and TRBJ1-5): EPEVTQTPSHQVTQMGQEVILRCVPISNHLYFYWYRQILGQKVEFLVSFYNNEISEKSEIFDDQFSVERPDGSNFTLKIRSTKLEDSAMYFCASRGLQGERNQPQHFGDGTRLSIL.

The chain carries TRBV7-2 and TRBJ1-5, with D hard to call. V was pared by 5 bases and J by 3 bases, with 5 bases between. Germline loops: CDR1 SGHTA, CDR2 FQGNSA. There are 12 residues in the CDR3. DNA for the CDR3: TGTGCCAGCAGCAACTCCAATCAGCCCCAGCATTTT. This gives the protein CASSNSNQPQHF. Together with reference TRBV7-2 and TRBJ1-5, the CDR3 gives the full variable domain: GAGVSQSPSNKVTEKGKDVELRCDPISGHTALYWYRQSLGQGLEFLIYFQGNSAPDKSGLPSDRFSAERTGGSVSTLTIQRTQQEDSAVYLCASSNSNQPQHFGDGTRLSIL.

V usage is TRBV27 and J usage is TRBJ1-5, with TRBD1 matching over 10 bases. The CDR3 loop spans 14 amino acids. CDR1 is MNHEY, CDR2 SMNVEV, per germline (reference sequence). With 7 bases clipped from V and 2 bases from J, the junction kept 2 bases outside the gene matches. CDR3 DNA: TGTGCCAGCAAGGGGACAGGGGGCAATCAGCCCCAGCATTTT. Its protein product is CASKGTGGNQPQHF.

J is TRBJ1-3 and V is TRBV7-9; possibly TRBD1 for D (5 bases). Germline lookup yields CDR1 SEHNR and CDR2 FQNEAQ (reference sequence). This CDR3 contains 13 residues. V lost 1 base to trimming and J lost 4 bases, with 5 bases between them. The CDR3 protein is CASSLEGGNTIYF. CDR3 bases: TGTGCCAGCAGCTTAGAGGGGGGAAACACCATATATTTT. Full variable domain (remainder filled in from reference TRBV7-9 and TRBJ1-3): DTGVSQNPRHKITKRGQNVTFRCDPISEHNRLYWYRQTLGQGPEFLTYFQNEAQLEKSRLLSDRFSAERPKGSFSTLEIQRTEQGDSAMYLCASSLEGGNTIYFGEGSWLTVV.

This sequence joins TRBV29-1 and TRBJ2-1; D perhaps matches TRBD2 (5 bases). Trimming removed 7 bases from V and 5 bases from J, with 15 bases in between. The CDR3 is 13 amino acids. CDR1 SQVTM and CDR2 ANQGSEA come from the germline V gene. The CDR3 region is CSARGMNNNEQFF. As DNA, the CDR3 is TGCAGCGCCCGAGGGATGAACAACAATGAGCAGTTCTTC.

This chain uses TRBV5-1 with TRBJ2-7; D is perhaps TRBD1 (6 bases). This CDR3 contains 15 residues. The germline CDR1 and CDR2 sequences are SGHRS and YFSETQ. Deletions cut 8 bases from V and 1 base from J, with 19 bases between. The CDR3 reads CASLAGPGESYEQYF. CDR3 in DNA: TGCGCCAGTCTAGCAGGGCCAGGGGAGTCCTACGAGCAGTACTTC.

This rearrangement joins TRBV29-1 to TRBJ1-2; 7 bases are a match to TRBD1. V lost 7 bases and J lost 3; bases outside the gene matches: 5. This CDR3 is 12 amino acids long. The germline V gene encodes CDR1 SQVTM and CDR2 ANQGSEA. The CDR3 loop reads CSAGTEDYGYTF. DNA for the CDR3: TGCAGCGCCGGGACAGAGGACTATGGCTACACCTTC.

V gene TRBV7-2 combines with J gene TRBJ1-4; TRBD1 is a possible D gene (5 bases). The CDR3 has 17 amino acids. Trimming shortened V by 5 bases and J by 10 bases, and 26 bases separated the two germline ends. Germline lookup yields CDR1 SGHTA and CDR2 FQGNSA. In DNA form, the CDR3 reads TGTGCCAGCAGCCACGGGGCGACGCCCCCTGGTTTTGGAAAACTGTTTTTT. This gives the protein CASSHGATPPGFGKLFF.

This clone ranks as medium-sized. The chain has TRBV4-2 and TRBJ2-5; 9 bases are a match to TRBD2. Germline V gene lookup returns CDR1 LGHNA and CDR2 YNFKEQ. After removal of 0 bases from V and 1 base from J, the junction contained 0 bases not matched to a gene. The CDR3 spans 15 residues. The CDR3 loop is CASSQERGGQETQYF. In nucleotides, the CDR3 is TGTGCCAGCAGCCAAGAGCGGGGGGGCCAAGAGACCCAGTACTTC.

The V gene is TRBV12-3 or TRBV12-4, the J gene TRBJ1-1, with D tentatively TRBD1 (6 bases). This CDR3 contains 12 residues. The V end lost 6 bases, the J end lost 10 bases, and 15 bases lay between the germline ends. CDR3 nucleotides: TGTGCCAGCAGAAGGGGGACTCTTGGAGCTTTCTTT. The encoded protein is CASRRGTLGAFF.

The chain carries TRBV2 and TRBJ2-5, with 11 bases aligning to TRBD1. Losses at the gene ends were 0 bases for V and 5 bases for J; bases not matched to a gene: 5. The CDR3 has 16 residues. Germline CDR1 reads SNHLY; CDR2 reads FYNNEI. The CDR3 loop reads CASSEARTGGWETQYF. CDR3 sequence (DNA): TGTGCCAGCAGTGAAGCCAGGACAGGGGGCTGGGAGACCCAGTACTTC. The full variable domain, its missing parts supplied by reference TRBV2 and TRBJ2-5, is EPEVTQTPSHQVTQMGQEVILRCVPISNHLYFYWYRQILGQKVEFLVSFYNNEISEKSEIFDDQFSVERPDGSNFTLKIRSTKLEDSAMYFCASSEARTGGWETQYFGPGTRLLVL.

The rearrangement joins TRBV4-1 to TRBJ2-1, with TRBD1 identical over 7 bases. The CDR3 is 16 amino acids. V lost 4 bases, J lost 0 bases, and 6 bases stayed unmatched. CDR1 MGHRA and CDR2 YSYEKL come from the germline V gene. CDR3 nucleotides: TGCGCCAGCAGCCTCCATACAGGGGACTCCTACAATGAGCAGTTCTTC. Protein sequence: CASSLHTGDSYNEQFF.

This clone was recorded once. V and J are TRBV28 and TRBJ1-1; a weak D match, TRBD1 (6 bases). Trimming removed 5 bases from V and 3 bases from J, with 13 bases in between. Germline V gene sequence: CDR1 MDHEN, CDR2 SYDVKM. The CDR3 extends over 14 amino acids. The CDR3 DNA is TGTGCCAGCAGTGACTCAGGGGCTCACACTGAAGCTTTCTTT. This sequence encodes CASSDSGAHTEAFF.

This clone was counted between two and nine times. CDR3 region: CASSPERGGLETQYF. In DNA, the CDR3 is TGTGCCAGCAGCCCTGAGCGGGGGGGCCTGGAGACCCAGTACTTC. The chain is built from TRBV6-2 or TRBV6-3 and TRBJ2-5; 10 bases are a match to TRBD2. CDR3 size: 15 residues. The V segment lost 6 bases and the J segment 5 bases; nucleotides outside the gene matches: 9. Per the germline V gene, CDR1 is MNHEY and CDR2 is SVGEGT.